This T cell receptor beta chain originates from a study of CD8 T cells in Susac syndrome. Sequencing of TCR beta, carried out with a high-throughput approach, was applied to CD8+ and CD4+ T cells from the blood. The multiple sclerosis control group consisted of treatment-naive patients whose relapsing-remitting disease, which was either stable or active, fulfilled revised McDonald criteria. TEMRA cells were enriched by FACS, while CD8+ and CD4+ T cells were obtained through a negative isolation that was performed magnetically. Random hexamers primed reverse transcription of 0.5 to 1 ug RNA. A multiplex approach, immunoSEQ multiplex PCR, amplified TCR beta CDR3 across 54 Vbeta and 13 Jbeta. Using its own MiXCR run on the immunoSEQ multiplex PCR reads, TCRdb lists one record per CDR3 protein. This table holds almost 450,000 distinct CDR3 sequences, around 83% found once. The J segment lost 0 bases and the V segment lost 5 bases, leaving 2 bases of the junction unmatched. The germline CDR1 and CDR2 sequences are SGHAT and FQNNGV. The CDR3 has 15 amino acids.

This sequence originates from a human donor with multiple sclerosis. This chain joins TRBV11-2 and TRBJ2-3; TRBD2 agrees at 10 bases. Sequences were obtained from CD8+ T cells from PBMCs. The CDR3 nucleotides are TGTGCCAGCAGCGCTAGCGGGAGAAGCACAGATACGCAGTATTTT. Protein sequence: CASSASGRSTDTQYF.